A single sample is the source of the 11 T cell receptor beta chains below, sequenced in a study of shared clonotypes between healthy human individuals. Profiling relied on immunoSEQ multiplex PCR, and the TCRdb table lists in-frame clones only, not all of them. Of some 530,000 clones listed, 65% to 85% are singletons. The specimen was PBMCs. These receptors all come from a woman aged 35 to 49 in good health. Some clones in this sample may be carry-over from other donors' samples.

The chain is built from TRBV7-6 and TRBJ2-2; D tentatively reads TRBD1 or TRBD2 (5 bases each). The CDR3 has 15 residues. Germline V lookup: CDR1 SGHVS, CDR2 FNYEAQ. With 5 bases removed from V and 0 bases from J, the gap between germline ends came to 10 bases. The CDR3 spells CASSGDAANTGELFF. The CDR3 DNA reads TGTGCCAGCAGCGGGGACGCCGCGAACACCGGGGAGCTGTTTTTT. The full variable domain, rest sourced from reference TRBV7-6 and TRBJ2-2, is GAGVSQSPRYKVTKRGQDVALRCDPISGHVSLYWYRQALGQGPEFLTYFNYEAQQDKSGLPNDRFSAERPEGSISTLTIQRTEQRDSAMYRCASSGDAANTGELFFGEGSRLTVL.

The J gene is TRBJ1-5, the V gene TRBV6-5; D is unresolved. This CDR3 spans 14 amino acids. Germline CDR1 MNHEY, CDR2 SVGAGI. V lost 0 bases and J lost 1, with 4 bases in between. CDR3 sequence reads: CASSYSRSNQPQHF. CDR3 DNA sequence: TGTGCCAGCAGTTACTCCCGAAGCAATCAGCCCCAGCATTTT.

A word on this clone: A far larger clone is off by one base, so a read error is likely. In DNA, the CDR3 is TGTGCCAGCCATAGGCAGGGGGGCAGGGGCTCCTACAATGAGCAGTTCTTC. This sequence encodes CASHRQGGRGSYNEQFF. This chain uses TRBV28 with TRBJ2-1, with D possibly matching TRBD1 (7 bases). The CDR3 spans 17 residues. Germline-derived CDR1 and CDR2 are MDHEN and SYDVKM. V lost 8 bases and J lost 0, with 20 bases in between.

This chain connects TRBV6-1 to TRBJ1-5, with TRBD1 as a possible D gene (6 bases). V was pared by 1 base and J by 0 bases, with 13 bases between. Germline loops: CDR1 MNHNS, CDR2 SASEGT. This CDR3 has 17 amino acids. CDR3 residues: CASSEVWYRVSNQPQHF. The DNA of the CDR3 is TGTGCCAGCAGTGAAGTGTGGTACAGGGTTAGCAATCAGCCCCAGCATTTT.

This chain joins TRBV18 and TRBJ2-1, with D possibly TRBD2 on 5 matching bases. V shed 2 bases and J shed 0 bases, with 8 bases lying between them. CDR1 is KGHSH, CDR2 LQKENI, per germline. The CDR3 runs to 15 residues. This CDR3 reads CASSPRGSSYNEQFF. The CDR3 region has the DNA TGTGCCAGCTCACCAAGAGGGAGCTCCTACAATGAGCAGTTCTTC.

The V and J genes are TRBV18 and TRBJ1-1; 8 nucleotides match TRBD1. V shed 2 bases, J shed 0 bases, and the junction held 5 bases outside the gene matches. This CDR3 has 16 residues. Germline CDR1 and CDR2: KGHSH and LQKENI. This CDR3 is CASSPMGQVLNTEAFF. The CDR3 nucleotides are TGTGCCAGCTCACCAATGGGACAGGTACTGAACACTGAAGCTTTCTTT.

This chain uses TRBV19 with TRBJ1-2; no clear D. The germline CDR1 and CDR2 sequences are LNHDA and SQIVND (reference sequence). V lost 8 bases, J lost 3 bases, and 22 bases lay in between. This CDR3 comprises 16 residues. Written as DNA, the CDR3 is TGTGCCAGTTTTAGTACCGAACGAACCCTCTACTATGGCTACACCTTC. Translating gives CASFSTERTLYYGYTF. Full variable domain (remainder filled in from reference TRBV19 and TRBJ1-2): DGGITQSPKYLFRKEGQNVTLSCEQNLNHDAMYWYRQDPGQGLRLIYYSQIVNDFQKGDIAEGYSVSREKKESFPLTVTSAQKNPTAFYLCASFSTERTLYYGYTFGSGTRLTVV.

V and J are TRBV4-3 and TRBJ2-1; D ambiguous. Trimming removed 1 base from V and 9 bases from J, with 13 bases in between. The CDR3 totals 14 residues. Germline V lookup: CDR1 LGHNA, CDR2 YSLEER. The chain's CDR3 is CASSQVGAQSEQFF. The CDR3 nucleotides read TGCGCCAGCAGCCAAGTGGGCGCGCAGAGTGAGCAGTTCTTC.

V and J are TRBV30 and TRBJ2-5; D may correspond to TRBD1 or TRBD2 (5 bases each). V gave up 3 bases and J gave up 0 bases, with 11 bases separating them. The CDR3 is 14 residues long. Germline V CDR1 and CDR2: GTSNPN, SVGIG (reference sequence). CDR3 DNA: TGTGCCTGGAGAGGGACGGGGTACCAAGAGACCCAGTACTTC. Translation gives CAWRGTGYQETQYF.

The rearrangement links TRBV20-1 to TRBJ1-2; D ambiguous. V was cut by 3 bases and J by 11 bases, with 13 bases left in between. Germline V CDR1 and CDR2: DFQATT, SNEGSKA (reference sequence). The CDR3 length is 11 residues. The CDR3 region has the DNA TGCAGTGCTAGCTACGACGGGTTTTACACCTTC. It translates to CSASYDGFYTF.

This chain connects TRBV11-1 to TRBJ2-7, with D unresolved. V lost 2 bases to trimming and J lost 6 bases, with 11 bases between them. This CDR3 comprises 13 residues. Germline values: CDR1 SGHAT, CDR2 FQDESV (reference sequence). The CDR3 DNA sequence: TGTGCCAGCAGCTTACTGGCTGGCGGCGAGCAGTACTTC. This translates into CASSLLAGGEQYF.